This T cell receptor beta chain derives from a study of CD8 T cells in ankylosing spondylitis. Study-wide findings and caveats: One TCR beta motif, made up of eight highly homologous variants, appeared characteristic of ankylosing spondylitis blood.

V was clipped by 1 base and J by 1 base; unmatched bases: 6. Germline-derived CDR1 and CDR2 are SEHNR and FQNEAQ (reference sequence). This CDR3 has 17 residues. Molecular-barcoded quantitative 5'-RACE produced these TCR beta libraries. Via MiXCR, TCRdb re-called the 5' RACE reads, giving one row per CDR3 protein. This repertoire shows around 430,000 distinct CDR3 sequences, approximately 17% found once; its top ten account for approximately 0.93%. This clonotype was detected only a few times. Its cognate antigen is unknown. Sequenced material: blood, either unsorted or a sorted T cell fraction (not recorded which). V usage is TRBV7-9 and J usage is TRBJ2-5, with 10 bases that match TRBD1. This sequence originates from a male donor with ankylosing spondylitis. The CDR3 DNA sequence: TGTGCCAGCAGCTTAGTGGCGGGACAGGGGTCCCAAGAGACCCAGTACTTC. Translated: CASSLVAGQGSQETQYF. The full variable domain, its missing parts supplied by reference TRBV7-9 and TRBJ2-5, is DTGVSQNPRHKITKRGQNVTFRCDPISEHNRLYWYRQTLGQGPEFLTYFQNEAQLEKSRLLSDRFSAERPKGSFSTLEIQRTEQGDSAMYLCASSLVAGQGSQETQYFGPGTRLLVL.